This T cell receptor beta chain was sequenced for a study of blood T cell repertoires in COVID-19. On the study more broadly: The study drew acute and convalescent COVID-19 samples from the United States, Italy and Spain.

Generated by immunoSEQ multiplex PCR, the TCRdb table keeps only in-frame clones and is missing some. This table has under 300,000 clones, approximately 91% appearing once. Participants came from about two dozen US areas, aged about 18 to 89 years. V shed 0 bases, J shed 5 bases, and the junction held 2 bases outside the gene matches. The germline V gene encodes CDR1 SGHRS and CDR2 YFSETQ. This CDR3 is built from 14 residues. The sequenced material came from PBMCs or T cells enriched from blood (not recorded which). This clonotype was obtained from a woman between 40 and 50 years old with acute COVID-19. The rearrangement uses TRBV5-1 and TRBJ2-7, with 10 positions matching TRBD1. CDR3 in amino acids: CASSLAGTGDEQYF. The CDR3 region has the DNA TGCGCCAGCAGCTTGGCCGGGACAGGGGACGAGCAGTACTTC.